This record covers a single T cell receptor (beta chain). Its target is unknown. A much larger clone sits a single nucleotide away, making a read error possible. The CDR3 sequence is 15 residues long. CDR1 is MGHDK, CDR2 SYGVNS, per germline. TCRbeta libraries were built with three rounds of nested PCR, modified from ARM-PCR. TCRdb re-called the multiplex PCR reads through MiXCR, storing one row per CDR3 protein. The repertoire includes approximately 82,000 distinct CDR3 sequences, less than 85% of them detected once, and approximately 40% sits in the top ten. No cell sorting was done before RNA was extracted from the tissue. Distant lung tissue was collected more than 3 cm away from the tumor edge. The sample is drawn from a study of tumor and adjacent non-tumor tissue in lung cancer. Study results and caveats: Top 100 clones took a larger repertoire share in normal lung. Shorter survival was associated with higher TCR diversity in tumors.

The source of this sequence is a man aged 65 to 79 with non-small cell lung cancer. Sequences were obtained from distant non-tumor lung tissue. The chain has TRBV25-1 and TRBJ2-1; 7 bases map to TRBD1. CDR3 region: CASRDRQGAYNEQFF. The CDR3 nucleotides are TGTGCCAGCCGTGATCGGCAGGGGGCCTACAATGAGCAGTTCTTC.